Below are 15 T cell receptor beta chains sequenced from a single sample in a study of T cell responses to AZD1222 COVID-19 vaccine. Only in-frame clones appear in the TCRdb table, and some are missing; sequencing was by immunoSEQ multiplex PCR. The data hold 120,000 or so clones, with about 90% observed a single time. The sample in question was peripheral blood, obtained on day 0 of AZD1222 vaccination. These TCRs come from an adult in good health.

Only one count was recorded for this clone. V usage is TRBV18 and J usage is TRBJ2-1, with no clear D. CDR1 is KGHSH, CDR2 LQKENI, per germline. This CDR3 has 16 residues. V was pared by 0 bases and J by 4 bases, with 13 bases between. The DNA of the CDR3 is TGTGCCAGCTCACCACCGAGAAGGGTAACGTACAATGAGCAGTTCTTC. It translates to CASSPPRRVTYNEQFF.

The chain has TRBV3-1 (or the pseudogene TRBV3-2) and TRBJ2-7; the D is unclear. The V gene's germline CDR1 is LGHDT and CDR2 YNNKEL (reference sequence). This CDR3 comprises 15 residues. V lost 2 bases, J lost 0 bases, and 11 bases lay in between. This CDR3 is CASSQNVVSSYEQYF. In DNA form, the CDR3 reads TGTGCCAGCAGCCAAAATGTTGTCAGCTCCTACGAGCAGTACTTC.

This chain connects TRBV6-6 to TRBJ2-7; D assignment may be TRBD1 or TRBD2 (5 bases each). The germline V gene has CDR1 MNHNY and CDR2 SVGAGI (reference sequence). This CDR3 region has 19 residues. V was clipped by 5 bases and J by 0 bases, with 26 bases between them. This chain's CDR3 is CASSLSSRAGSVNSYEQYF. The DNA of the CDR3 is TGTGCCAGCAGTCTTTCATCCAGGGCAGGGAGCGTAAACTCCTACGAGCAGTACTTC.

V and J are TRBV3-1 (or the pseudogene TRBV3-2) and TRBJ1-6; the D is unclear. Germline V gives CDR1 LGHDT, CDR2 YNNKEL (reference sequence). V was pared by 0 bases and J by 6 bases, with 12 bases between. The CDR3 length is 16 residues. This CDR3 reads CASSQDLAGLNSPLHF. The CDR3 DNA follows: TGTGCCAGCAGCCAAGATCTGGCAGGCCTTAATTCACCCCTCCACTTT.

The chain combines TRBV24-1 with TRBJ2-3; 9 bases fit TRBD1. The CDR3 spans 16 residues. Germline CDR1 KGHDR, CDR2 SFDVKD. Losses at the gene ends were 0 bases for V and 4 bases for J; bases not matched to a gene: 4. As DNA, the CDR3 is TGTGCCACCAGTGATTTGTGGACAGGGGAGGCAGATACGCAGTATTTT. Translated, it gives CATSDLWTGEADTQYF.

Details on this clone: The sample has other DNA sequences that encode this CDR3 too. The rearrangement joins TRBV6-5 to TRBJ1-5; D is ambiguous. This CDR3 region has 13 residues. Germline lookup yields CDR1 MNHEY and CDR2 SVGAGI. Trimming removed 3 bases at V and 1 base at J, with 4 bases between. The CDR3 here is CASSYGSNQPQHF. The CDR3 nucleotides read TGTGCCAGCAGTTATGGCAGCAATCAGCCCCAGCATTTT.

The chain combines TRBV6-1 with TRBJ1-1; D ambiguous. Trimming cost V 2 bases and J 5 bases, with 12 bases left between them. The CDR3 spans 14 residues. Germline values: CDR1 MNHNS, CDR2 SASEGT. The CDR3 nucleotides are TGTGCCAGCAGTGAACAGGCGGGTTTGACTGAAGCTTTCTTT. This gives the protein CASSEQAGLTEAFF.

The V call is TRBV24-1, the J call TRBJ2-5; D remains unclear. V lost 1 base to trimming and J lost 3 bases, with 5 bases between them. CDR1 and CDR2 (germline): KGHDR, SFDVKD. This CDR3 comprises 13 residues. CDR3 sequence reads: CATSDLHKETQYF. The CDR3 DNA sequence: TGTGCCACCAGTGATTTACATAAAGAGACCCAGTACTTC.

The V and J genes are TRBV28 and TRBJ1-2, with 9 bases matching TRBD1. This CDR3 has 14 amino acids. Trimming took 8 bases from V and 3 from J; bases not matched to a gene: 7. Germline V gene data show CDR1 as MDHEN and CDR2 as SYDVKM. This chain's CDR3 is CASEGQGYYYGYTF. Here the CDR3 DNA reads TGTGCCAGCGAGGGACAGGGCTATTACTATGGCTACACCTTC.

This rearrangement joins TRBV5-4 to TRBJ1-4; no clear D gene. Germline V CDR1 and CDR2: SGHNT, YYREEE (reference sequence). This CDR3 contains 13 residues. V was cut by 9 bases and J by 8 bases, with 17 bases left in between. CDR3 region: CATSEWTVEKLFF. CDR3 coding DNA: TGTGCCACTTCGGAGTGGACGGTGGAAAAACTGTTTTTT.

The chain employs TRBV28 and TRBJ2-4; D is possibly TRBD2 (5 bases). The CDR3 runs to 16 residues. CDR1 and CDR2 (germline): MDHEN, SYDVKM. With 7 bases removed from V and 5 bases from J, the gap between germline ends came to 21 bases. DNA for the CDR3: TGTGCCAGCACCGGGATGGGTGAGGTGGTCGAAAACATTCAGTACTTC. Protein sequence: CASTGMGEVVENIQYF. The full variable domain, in which reference TRBV28 and TRBJ2-4 provide the parts outside the CDR3, is DVKVTQSSRYLVKRTGEKVFLECVQDMDHENMFWYRQDPGLGLRLIYFSYDVKMKEKGDIPEGYSVSREKKERFSLILESASTNQTSMYLCASTGMGEVVENIQYFGAGTRLSVL.

This clone has more than one count but fewer than ten. The chain links TRBV3-1 (or the pseudogene TRBV3-2) to TRBJ2-7; 7 bases line up with TRBD1. Germline-derived CDR1 and CDR2 are LGHDT and YNNKEL (reference sequence). The V gene end was trimmed by 0 bases and the J gene end by 2 bases; junction bases not matched to a gene: 13. The CDR3 length is 18 residues. The CDR3 region is CASSQDSGTVDLTYEQYF. The CDR3 DNA follows: TGTGCCAGCAGCCAAGATAGTGGGACAGTAGATCTAACCTACGAGCAGTACTTC.

The chain couples TRBV18 to TRBJ2-7; 10 bases match TRBD2. In germline, CDR1 is KGHSH, CDR2 LQKENI. Unmatched junction bases numbered 6, after V lost 2 bases and J lost 5 bases. The CDR3 has 15 residues. CDR3 coding DNA: TGTGCCAGCTCACCAGGCTCTAGCGGGAGCAACGAGCAGTACTTC. Protein product: CASSPGSSGSNEQYF.

The chain links TRBV19 to TRBJ2-3; 8 nucleotides agree with TRBD2. Trimming cost V 5 bases and J 2 bases; bases outside gene matches: 6. The germline CDR1 and CDR2 sequences are LNHDA and SQIVND (reference sequence). The CDR3 totals 15 residues. CDR3 nucleotide sequence: TGTGCCAGTAGTGCGGGACTAGGGTTCACAGATACGCAGTATTTT. It is translated as CASSAGLGFTDTQYF.

This rearrangement joins TRBV4-1 to TRBJ1-1, with a possible D match to TRBD1 (5 bases). With 0 bases removed from V and 5 bases from J, the gap between germline ends came to 19 bases. Germline CDR1 MGHRA, CDR2 YSYEKL. The CDR3 has 17 residues. The CDR3 DNA reads as TGCGCCAGCAGCCAAGATGGGAGGGGAAGGGGAAGGACTGAAGCTTTCTTT. This gives the protein CASSQDGRGRGRTEAFF.